Below, 2 T cell receptor beta chains from the same sample are listed, as sequenced in a study of vaccination and CD4 T cells after COVID-19. No cognate antigen is known for these TCRs. Treatment meaning: roughly 10-day PBMC culture with coronavirus spike peptide pools or control peptides (ViraFEST assay). Oncomine TCR Beta short-read sequencing was applied to DNA from cultured CD4+ T cells. Via MiXCR, TCRdb re-called the PCR reads, giving one row per CDR3 protein. The table lists about 15,000 distinct CDR3 sequences, approximately 53% of them singletons. Sequenced here: CD4+ T cells from blood, cultured in vitro, sampled before SARS-CoV-2 vaccination. All receptors come from a human donor who had recovered from COVID-19.

This clonotype has just a few counts. In DNA form, the CDR3 reads TGTGCCAGCAGTTTACGGAGCAATCAGCCCCAGCATTTT. This codes for CASSLRSNQPQHF. The rearrangement joins TRBV27 to TRBJ1-5, with no clear D. CDR3 length: 13 residues. CDR1 and CDR2 from the germline V gene are MNHEY and SMNVEV (reference sequence). The V end lost 2 bases, the J end lost 1 base, and 3 bases lay between the germline ends.

The J gene is TRBJ1-2, the V gene TRBV5-6; TRBD1 is a possible D gene (5 bases). The germline CDR1 and CDR2 sequences are SGHDT and YYEEEE. This CDR3 is 14 amino acids long. V lost 1 base and J lost 8, with 15 bases in between. The CDR3 nucleotides are TGTGCCAGCAGCTTGTCCTTTGGGGCTGGCGGCTACACCTTC. Translation: CASSLSFGAGGYTF.